This TCR beta chain was profiled in a study of CD8 T cells in ankylosing spondylitis. V was pared by 4 bases and J by 3 bases, with 8 bases of the junction left unmatched. This CDR3 has 15 residues. Germline V lookup: CDR1 SGHRS, CDR2 YFSETQ. This clonotype was recorded many times. TCRdb analysed the 5' RACE reads with MiXCR anew, one entry per CDR3 protein. The sample contains about 240,000 distinct CDR3 sequences, 8% to 9.5% of which appear only once. The receptor was derived from a male donor with ankylosing spondylitis or in good health (not recorded which). The sample was blood, either unsorted or a sorted T cell fraction (not recorded which). The chain has TRBV5-1 and TRBJ2-3; 7 bases agree with TRBD2. CDR3: CASSPRDYGTDTQYF. In DNA form, the CDR3 reads TGCGCCAGCAGCCCCCGGGACTACGGGACAGATACGCAGTATTTT.